This is a list of T cell receptor beta chains from one sample in a study of T cells in narcolepsy. The protocol was immunoSEQ multiplex PCR, while the TCRdb copy is restricted to in-frame clones and leaves out a portion. The table lists about 34,000 clones, 81% of them singletons. The specimen sequenced was memory (CD45RA-) CD4+ T cells from blood. The receptors stem from a human donor in good health. Each CDR3 is given with its conserved first and last residue. Each record gives: CDR3 DNA, CDR3 protein, clone size, V gene, J gene, D gene. The D gene is left open where the match is weak. Clone size is shown for a subset of rows, as once, few, many or a class of expanded clone.

CDR3nt: TGTGCCAGTAGTCTCGACGGAGGCAATCAGCCCCAGCATTTT
CDR3aa: CASSLDGGNQPQHF
abundance: .
v_gene: TRBV19
j_gene: TRBJ1-5
d_gene: .

CDR3nt: TGCGCCAGCAGCTTCTCACAGGCCGGGCATGGCTACACCTTC
CDR3aa: CASSFSQAGHGYTF
abundance: .
v_gene: TRBV5-1
j_gene: TRBJ1-2
d_gene: .

CDR3nt: TGTGCCAGCAGCTTAAGTAGCGGGGGCCAAGAGACCCAGTACTTC
CDR3aa: CASSLSSGGQETQYF
abundance: .
v_gene: TRBV7-9
j_gene: TRBJ2-5
d_gene: TRBD2

CDR3nt: TGTGCCAGCAGTGATCCCGGGGGCACTGAAGCTTTCTTT
CDR3aa: CASSDPGGTEAFF
abundance: .
v_gene: TRBV2
j_gene: TRBJ1-1
d_gene: .

CDR3nt: TGTGCCAGCAGCTTAAGTAGTAGCGGCTACACCTTC
CDR3aa: CASSLSSSGYTF
abundance: .
v_gene: TRBV7-2
j_gene: TRBJ1-2
d_gene: .

CDR3nt: TGTGCCAGTAGTATTAATTCATGGGGCGGGAACACTGAAGCTTTCTTT
CDR3aa: CASSINSWGGNTEAFF
abundance: .
v_gene: TRBV19
j_gene: TRBJ1-1
d_gene: .

CDR3nt: TGTGCCAGTAGGGGGGACAACCAAAATTCACCCCTCCACTTT
CDR3aa: CASRGDNQNSPLHF
abundance: .
v_gene: TRBV19
j_gene: TRBJ1-6
d_gene: .

CDR3nt: TGTGCCATCAAAATAGCGGGAGCAGCGGATACGCAGTATTTT
CDR3aa: CAIKIAGAADTQYF
abundance: .
v_gene: TRBV10-3
j_gene: TRBJ2-3
d_gene: TRBD2

CDR3nt: TGCGCCAGCAGCGGGGGTTCCGGGGTGGTTAGCACAGATACGCAGTATTTT
CDR3aa: CASSGGSGVVSTDTQYF
abundance: once
v_gene: TRBV5-1
j_gene: TRBJ2-3
d_gene: .

CDR3nt: TGCGCCAGCAGCTCAACAGGGACCTGGGGGAATGAAAAACTGTTTTTT
CDR3aa: CASSSTGTWGNEKLFF
abundance: .
v_gene: TRBV5-1
j_gene: TRBJ1-4
d_gene: .

CDR3nt: TGCGCCAGCAGCCGGAGCGACAGCCAAGAGACCCAGTACTTC
CDR3aa: CASSRSDSQETQYF
abundance: .
v_gene: TRBV4-1
j_gene: TRBJ2-5
d_gene: .

CDR3nt: TGTGCCAGCAGCTCCGACAGGGTTCGGCCTGAAGCTTTCTTT
CDR3aa: CASSSDRVRPEAFF
abundance: .
v_gene: TRBV7-2
j_gene: TRBJ1-1
d_gene: TRBD1

CDR3nt: TGTGCCAGCAGATCTAGCGGGGGGGCGTCTCTGGAGCAGTACTTC
CDR3aa: CASRSSGGASLEQYF
abundance: .
v_gene: TRBV27
j_gene: TRBJ2-7
d_gene: TRBD2

CDR3nt: TGCGCCAGCAGCACGACAGGGGGGAATCAGCCCCAGCATTTT
CDR3aa: CASSTTGGNQPQHF
abundance: .
v_gene: TRBV5-1
j_gene: TRBJ1-5
d_gene: TRBD1

CDR3nt: TGTGCCAGCGGCGGGGGGCTTAATAAAGAGACCCAGTACTTC
CDR3aa: CASGGGLNKETQYF
abundance: .
v_gene: TRBV6-6
j_gene: TRBJ2-5
d_gene: TRBD2

CDR3nt: TGTGCCAGCAGACCACTCGGGACAGATGAAAAACTGTTTTTT
CDR3aa: CASRPLGTDEKLFF
abundance: .
v_gene: TRBV6-1
j_gene: TRBJ1-4
d_gene: TRBD1

CDR3nt: TGTGCCAGCAGTGGACAGGCAGCGGGCCTTGGCTACACCTTC
CDR3aa: CASSGQAAGLGYTF
abundance: .
v_gene: TRBV6-1
j_gene: TRBJ1-2
d_gene: .

CDR3nt: TGTGCCAGCAGCCCGGGACAGGGGGCGTCGAACACCGGGGAGCTGTTTTTT
CDR3aa: CASSPGQGASNTGELFF
abundance: .
v_gene: TRBV5-4
j_gene: TRBJ2-2
d_gene: TRBD1

CDR3nt: TGTGCCAGCAGTGACTCGGGGGGCCGTTACGAGCAGTACTTC
CDR3aa: CASSDSGGRYEQYF
abundance: .
v_gene: TRBV6-1
j_gene: TRBJ2-7
d_gene: .

CDR3nt: TGTGCCACCGACAGGGCCTATGGCTACACCTTC
CDR3aa: CATDRAYGYTF
abundance: .
v_gene: TRBV6-5
j_gene: TRBJ1-2
d_gene: TRBD1

CDR3nt: TGTGCCAGCAGTATCCAGGCGGGTACCACTGAAGCTTTCTTT
CDR3aa: CASSIQAGTTEAFF
abundance: .
v_gene: TRBV5-4
j_gene: TRBJ1-1
d_gene: .

CDR3nt: TGTGCCAGCAGTCTAACTAGGGTGAACACTGAAGCTTTCTTT
CDR3aa: CASSLTRVNTEAFF
abundance: .
v_gene: TRBV2
j_gene: TRBJ1-1
d_gene: .

CDR3nt: TGTGCCAGCAGCACCGGGACAGCTAGCGATGGCTACACCTTC
CDR3aa: CASSTGTASDGYTF
abundance: .
v_gene: TRBV5-4
j_gene: TRBJ1-2
d_gene: TRBD1

CDR3nt: TGCGCCAGCAGCCGGGAGGGAGCTTGGGAGCAGTACTTC
CDR3aa: CASSREGAWEQYF
abundance: .
v_gene: TRBV5-1
j_gene: TRBJ2-5
d_gene: TRBD2

CDR3nt: TGTGCCAGCAGCTTAGAGGCACTCACCGGGGAGCTGTTTTTT
CDR3aa: CASSLEALTGELFF
abundance: .
v_gene: TRBV7-9
j_gene: TRBJ2-2
d_gene: .

CDR3nt: TGTGCCAGCAGCTTTAACCCGTCGGACACTGAAGCTTTCTTT
CDR3aa: CASSFNPSDTEAFF
abundance: .
v_gene: TRBV7-2
j_gene: TRBJ1-1
d_gene: .

CDR3nt: TGTGCCAGCAGCGTAGCCGTCTCAGCGAGCTCCTACAATGAGCAGTTCTTC
CDR3aa: CASSVAVSASSYNEQFF
abundance: once
v_gene: TRBV9
j_gene: TRBJ2-1
d_gene: .

CDR3nt: TGTGCCAGCAGGGGGTGGACCAACCGCGAGCAGTACTTC
CDR3aa: CASRGWTNREQYF
abundance: .
v_gene: TRBV28
j_gene: TRBJ2-7
d_gene: .

CDR3nt: TGCGCCAGCAGCTTGGACGGCAGCCCGGGGACTGAAGCTTTCTTT
CDR3aa: CASSLDGSPGTEAFF
abundance: few
v_gene: TRBV5-1
j_gene: TRBJ1-1
d_gene: .

CDR3nt: TGTGCCAGCAGCTACGAGGGGTCCTACAATGAGCAGTTCTTC
CDR3aa: CASSYEGSYNEQFF
abundance: .
v_gene: TRBV7-9
j_gene: TRBJ2-1
d_gene: .

CDR3nt: TGTGCCAGCAGTGAGGTCCCCACCCGAAACACCATATATTTT
CDR3aa: CASSEVPTRNTIYF
abundance: .
v_gene: TRBV6-1
j_gene: TRBJ1-3
d_gene: .

CDR3nt: TGTGCCAGCAGTAACTCCGCTACTGGCTACAATGAGCAGTTCTTC
CDR3aa: CASSNSATGYNEQFF
abundance: few
v_gene: TRBV6-5
j_gene: TRBJ2-1
d_gene: .

CDR3nt: TGCAGCGTTGACGATCCGAACTACAATGAGCAGTTCTTC
CDR3aa: CSVDDPNYNEQFF
abundance: .
v_gene: TRBV29-1
j_gene: TRBJ2-1
d_gene: .

CDR3nt: TGTGCCAGCAGCTTAGCGGGCCGGGTCTACGAGCAGTACTTC
CDR3aa: CASSLAGRVYEQYF
abundance: once
v_gene: TRBV7-8
j_gene: TRBJ2-7
d_gene: .

CDR3nt: TGTGCCAGCAGCTTAGGCGGCTCTAATGAGTATGGCTACACCTTC
CDR3aa: CASSLGGSNEYGYTF
abundance: once
v_gene: TRBV7-9
j_gene: TRBJ1-2
d_gene: .

CDR3nt: TGTGCCAGCAGTACGCTGAGCGGGAGTCTTTTCAATGAGCAGTTCTTC
CDR3aa: CASSTLSGSLFNEQFF
abundance: .
v_gene: TRBV7-2
j_gene: TRBJ2-1
d_gene: TRBD2

CDR3nt: TGTGCCAGCTCACCTGGAGGGGGCCCGACAACTAATGAAAAACTGTTTTTT
CDR3aa: CASSPGGGPTTNEKLFF
abundance: .
v_gene: TRBV18
j_gene: TRBJ1-4
d_gene: TRBD1

CDR3nt: TGTGCCAGCAGCTTTCACGGGAACACTGAAGCTTTCTTT
CDR3aa: CASSFHGNTEAFF
abundance: .
v_gene: TRBV7-3
j_gene: TRBJ1-1
d_gene: .

CDR3nt: TGTGCCAGCTCAGCCGGGACTAGCATAAGCAATGAGCAGTTCTTC
CDR3aa: CASSAGTSISNEQFF
abundance: .
v_gene: TRBV18
j_gene: TRBJ2-1
d_gene: TRBD2

CDR3nt: TGTGCCTGGGGCCAGGGGGCAAGCACAGATACGCAGTATTTT
CDR3aa: CAWGQGASTDTQYF
abundance: .
v_gene: TRBV30
j_gene: TRBJ2-3
d_gene: TRBD1

CDR3nt: TGTGCCAGCAGCCCGGGGGCTAGCGGGGGAAATGAGCAGTTCTTC
CDR3aa: CASSPGASGGNEQFF
abundance: .
v_gene: TRBV5-4
j_gene: TRBJ2-1
d_gene: TRBD2

CDR3nt: TGTGCCACCAGCAGAGCTGGGACACCGATTAGCAATCAGCCCCAGCATTTT
CDR3aa: CATSRAGTPISNQPQHF
abundance: .
v_gene: TRBV15
j_gene: TRBJ1-5
d_gene: .

CDR3nt: TGCGCCAGCAGTGAGTCGATACAGGGAAATGGCTACACCTTC
CDR3aa: CASSESIQGNGYTF
abundance: .
v_gene: TRBV10-1
j_gene: TRBJ1-2
d_gene: .

CDR3nt: TGTGCCAGCTCACTGTCAGGGATGAACACTGAAGCTTTCTTT
CDR3aa: CASSLSGMNTEAFF
abundance: .
v_gene: TRBV18
j_gene: TRBJ1-1
d_gene: .

CDR3nt: TGTGCCTGGGAAGACAGCGGAGAGACCCAGTACTTC
CDR3aa: CAWEDSGETQYF
abundance: .
v_gene: TRBV30
j_gene: TRBJ2-5
d_gene: .

CDR3nt: TGTGCCAGCAGCTCCAGGGATCCAGAGACCCAGTACTTC
CDR3aa: CASSSRDPETQYF
abundance: .
v_gene: TRBV7-2
j_gene: TRBJ2-5
d_gene: .

CDR3nt: TGTGCCAGCACGAGGGGGACAGAAACCTACGAGCAGTACTTC
CDR3aa: CASTRGTETYEQYF
abundance: once
v_gene: TRBV5-4
j_gene: TRBJ2-7
d_gene: TRBD1